This passage covers 20 T cell receptor beta chains from one sample sequenced in a study of blood T cells in healthy people across ages. Next came a second PCR, run for about 7 to 12 cycles, which used a sample-barcoded 5' primer along with a J-beta primer mix. A single record per CDR3 protein comes from TCRdb applying MiXCR to the 5' RACE reads. Of 1,300,000 or so distinct CDR3 sequences listed, 59% are singletons. The source material was blood. The receptors originated from a young man in good health.

The chain carries TRBV3-1 and TRBJ1-1; D uncertain. This CDR3 is built from 15 residues. Trimming pared 0 bases from V and 0 bases from J, leaving 8 bases between. From germline, CDR1 is LGHDT and CDR2 YNNKEL (reference sequence). This CDR3 is CASSQDFRLNTEAFF. The CDR3 coding sequence is TGTGCCAGCAGCCAAGATTTCAGGTTGAACACTGAAGCTTTCTTT.

The chain combines TRBV25-1 with TRBJ2-3; tentative D call: TRBD2 (6 bases). Germline V gene lookup returns CDR1 MGHDK and CDR2 SYGVNS. The CDR3 is 14 residues long. Trimming cost V 3 bases and J 6 bases, with 13 bases left between them. The CDR3 reads CASSDAGSLDTQYF. For the CDR3, the DNA is TGTGCCAGCAGTGACGCGGGGAGCCTGGATACGCAGTATTTT.

The rearrangement uses TRBV5-1 and TRBJ2-5; D not resolved. The germline CDR1 and CDR2 sequences are SGHRS and YFSETQ. The CDR3 runs to 16 residues. Deletions cut 1 base from V and 5 bases from J, with 18 bases between. CDR3 in DNA: TGCGCCAGCAGCTTGCTCCCCGAAGGCGGCTCGGAGACCCAGTACTTC. Protein product: CASSLLPEGGSETQYF.

The sample holds a few counts of this clonotype. This chain connects TRBV6-9 to TRBJ1-5; 7 nucleotides align to TRBD1. Germline loops: CDR1 MNHGY, CDR2 SVAAGI. Trimming at V came to 5 bases and at J to 7 bases, leaving 14 bases not matched to a gene. This CDR3 contains 16 residues. The DNA for the CDR3 is TGTGCCAGCAGTGACATCTCCCCTACAGGGGACCAGCCCCAGCATTTT. Translating it yields CASSDISPTGDQPQHF.

The chain couples TRBV6-5 to TRBJ2-3; D remains unclear. V dropped 0 bases and J dropped 4 bases, with 11 bases sitting between them. Germline CDR1 is MNHEY and CDR2 is SVGAGI. The CDR3 length is 15 residues. CDR3 sequence (DNA): TGTGCCAGCAGTTACTCATCACAAGGAGCAGATACGCAGTATTTT. It is translated as CASSYSSQGADTQYF.

J is TRBJ2-1 and V is TRBV6-5; 11 nucleotides align to TRBD1. The CDR3 contains 15 residues. CDR1 and CDR2 from the germline V gene are MNHEY and SVGAGI. J was trimmed by 5 bases and V by 5 bases; bases with no gene match: 5. The CDR3 DNA is TGTGCCAGCAGTGGCGCGGGACAGGGGGACAATGAGCAGTTCTTC. Translation: CASSGAGQGDNEQFF.

This sequence joins TRBV29-1 and TRBJ2-7, with TRBD2 identical over 10 bases. The length of the CDR3 is 14 residues. V shed 0 bases and J 3 bases; nucleotides not matched to a gene: 2. Germline V gene sequence: CDR1 SQVTM, CDR2 ANQGSEA. This chain's CDR3 is CSVEDEREGYEQYF. As DNA, the CDR3 is TGCAGCGTTGAAGACGAGCGGGAGGGCTACGAGCAGTACTTC.

This clonotype came up once. The V call is TRBV25-1, the J call TRBJ2-3, with 7 bases that match TRBD1. Germline lookup yields CDR1 MGHDK and CDR2 SYGVNS. J was trimmed by 8 bases and V by 10 bases; bases with no gene match: 12. The CDR3 contains 13 residues. CDR3 nucleotide sequence: TGTGCCATAGAGGACAGGTTGCACGTTACGCAGTATTTT. It encodes CAIEDRLHVTQYF.

The gene calls are TRBV29-1 and TRBJ1-1; D remains ambiguous. Per germline, CDR1 SQVTM and CDR2 ANQGSEA. The CDR3 has 15 residues. Trimming took 4 bases from V and 3 from J, leaving 18 bases between them. The CDR3 DNA is TGCAGCGTTGCCCCCCTAACTAAGCCGGACACTGAAGCTTTCTTT. It yields the protein CSVAPLTKPDTEAFF.

This rearrangement joins TRBV7-2 to TRBJ2-7, with TRBD1 as a possible D gene (5 bases). Germline lookup yields CDR1 SGHTA and CDR2 FQGNSA. The V gene lost 5 bases and the J gene lost 3 bases, with 14 bases spanning the gap. CDR3 size: 14 residues. CDR3 protein: CASSVGVSNYEQYF. CDR3 in DNA: TGTGCCAGCAGCGTAGGGGTATCGAACTACGAGCAGTACTTC.

The table lists this clonotype with many counts. The J gene is TRBJ2-7, the V gene TRBV4-1, with a possible D match to TRBD1 (5 bases). Between the trimmed V and J ends, which lost 4 bases and 0 bases, there was a span of 13 bases. This CDR3 spans 15 amino acids. CDR1 MGHRA and CDR2 YSYEKL come from the germline V gene. CDR3 region: CASSPGQGFSYEQYF. The CDR3 coding sequence is TGCGCCAGCAGCCCAGGGCAGGGTTTCTCCTACGAGCAGTACTTC.

J is TRBJ2-1 and V is TRBV29-1; D unclear. Trimming took off 1 base at V and 3 bases at J, with 10 bases between the two ends. CDR3 size: 14 residues. From germline, CDR1 is SQVTM and CDR2 ANQGSEA. Here the CDR3 DNA reads TGCAGCGTTGAAGTCCGAGGACGCTACAATGAGCAGTTCTTC. This sequence encodes CSVEVRGRYNEQFF.

Notes on this clonotype: A read error may produce the germline difference seen at one junction end. The chain is built from TRBV10-3 and TRBJ2-5, with 7 positions matching TRBD1. Germline V gives CDR1 ENHRY, CDR2 SYGVKD. The CDR3 length is 16 residues. CDR3 nucleotide sequence: TGTGCCATCGGTGAGGGCAGGGGGTCCGAGGGGGAGACCCAGTACTTC. Encoded protein: CAIGEGRGSEGETQYF.

Comments on this clonotype: A junction boundary mismatches the germline segment, possibly from a read error. The rearrangement joins TRBV7-7 to TRBJ2-7; tentative D call: TRBD1 (6 bases). In germline, CDR1 is SSHAT, CDR2 FNYEAQ (reference sequence). The CDR3 has 19 residues. The CDR3 spells CASSSKRDILKWFAYEQYF. CDR3 coding DNA: TGTGCTAGCAGCTCCAAACGGGACATTTTAAAATGGTTTGCCTACGAGCAGTACTTC. The full variable domain, its missing parts supplied by reference TRBV7-7 and TRBJ2-7, is GAGVSQSPRYKVTKRGQDVTLRCDPISSHATLYWYQQALGQGPEFLTYFNYEAQPDKSGLPSDRFSAERPEGSISTLTIQRTEQRDSAMYRCASSSKRDILKWFAYEQYFGPGTRLTVT.

The chain recombines TRBV7-9 with TRBJ2-2, with D maybe TRBD2 (6 bases). Looked up from germline, CDR1 is SEHNR and CDR2 is FQNEAQ (reference sequence). Trimming took 3 bases from V and 3 from J, leaving 14 bases between them. The CDR3 has 16 residues. CDR3 sequence (DNA): TGTGCCAGCAGCTTGGGTCGGGAGTTTGACACCGGGGAGCTGTTTTTT. Amino acids: CASSLGREFDTGELFF.

The chain has TRBV27 and TRBJ2-4; D is possibly TRBD1 or TRBD2 (6 bases each). Between the trimmed V and J ends, which lost 6 bases and 0 bases, there was a span of 12 bases. This CDR3 comprises 15 residues. Germline V gene sequence: CDR1 MNHEY, CDR2 SMNVEV (reference sequence). CDR3 loop: CASRLGGIAKNIQYF. For the CDR3, the DNA is TGTGCCAGCAGGTTAGGGGGGATAGCCAAAAACATTCAGTACTTC.

This clonotype came up once. This chain uses TRBV10-3 with TRBJ1-1; the D gene is possibly TRBD1 (5 bases). Germline CDR1 is ENHRY and CDR2 is SYGVKD. V was clipped by 6 bases and J by 3 bases, with 17 bases between them. The CDR3 is made up of 15 amino acids. CDR3 protein: CAISPIGGEDTEAFF. Here the CDR3 DNA reads TGTGCCATCAGCCCCATCGGGGGGGAGGACACTGAAGCTTTCTTT.

V usage is TRBV12-3 or TRBV12-4 and J usage is TRBJ2-1, with 13 nucleotides matching TRBD2. The J call may be incorrect, as the DNA end agrees better with TRBJ2-7. CDR3 length: 17 residues. Here the CDR3 reads CASSSTSGRSSYNEQYF. In DNA form, the CDR3 reads TGTGCCAGCAGTTCGACTAGCGGGAGGAGCTCCTACAATGAGCAGTACTTC.

This clonotype was counted many times. The junction and the germline gene differ at one end; a read error may be behind it. The V gene is TRBV4-1, the J gene TRBJ2-7; unclear D gene. CDR3 length: 12 residues. Germline V gives CDR1 MGHRA, CDR2 YSYEKL. This CDR3 is CASSQDLYEQYF. The CDR3 region has the DNA TGTGCCAGCAGCCAAGATTTGTACGAGCAGTACTTC.

This clonotype was observed a few times. V gene TRBV4-1 combines with J gene TRBJ2-1; 7 nucleotides agree with TRBD2. J lost 5 bases, V lost 1 base, and 5 bases had no gene match. The germline CDR1 and CDR2 sequences are MGHRA and YSYEKL. This CDR3 is 15 amino acids long. The CDR3 here is CASSQGPLADNEQFF. As DNA, the CDR3 is TGCGCCAGCAGCCAAGGACCTCTAGCGGACAATGAGCAGTTCTTC.